The 6 T cell receptor beta chains below all came from one sample that was sequenced in a study of beta chain features in type 1 diabetes. The sequenced template was cDNA made from the entire isolated RNA. Using immunoSEQ multiplex PCR, the repertoire was profiled, and TCRdb retains in-frame clones only, with some absent. The sample lists more than 150,000 clones, over 8.5% occurring once. The sample taken for sequencing was central memory CD4+ T cells from blood. The origin of the receptors is a man aged 18 to 30 in good health.

This clone was picked up a small number of times. This chain joins TRBV5-1 and TRBJ2-7, with 7 bases lining up with TRBD2. Germline CDR1 is SGHRS and CDR2 is YFSETQ. The CDR3 extends over 15 amino acids. After removal of 4 bases from V and 4 bases from J, the junction contained 11 bases not matched to a gene. The CDR3 spells CASSAGPSGIYEQYF. The CDR3 DNA sequence: TGCGCCAGCAGCGCCGGACCAAGCGGGATATACGAGCAGTACTTC.

This clone was seen more than once but under ten times. In the same sample, other DNA sequences code for this CDR3. The chain is built from TRBV5-6 and TRBJ1-4; no firm D call. Per germline, CDR1 SGHDT and CDR2 YYEEEE. With 5 bases removed from V and 0 bases from J, the gap between germline ends came to 5 bases. This CDR3 is built from 13 residues. CDR3 loop: CASSLTTNEKLFF. In DNA, the CDR3 is TGTGCCAGCAGTCTTACAACTAATGAAAAACTGTTTTTT.

The genes are TRBV10-3 and TRBJ2-1; D perhaps matches TRBD1 (6 bases). Germline CDR1 and CDR2: ENHRY and SYGVKD. The CDR3 runs to 16 residues. V was cut by 4 bases and J by 3 bases, with 16 bases left in between. CDR3 in amino acids: CAISALDSGFYNEQFF. The CDR3 coding sequence is TGTGCCATCAGTGCTTTGGACAGTGGCTTCTACAATGAGCAGTTCTTC.

This clone was seen a few times. Other DNA sequences in the sample encode the same CDR3. The V call is TRBV29-1, the J call TRBJ2-7, with 14 nucleotides matching TRBD2. CDR1 and CDR2 from the germline V gene are SQVTM and ANQGSEA. Unmatched junction bases numbered 4, after V lost 3 bases and J lost 12 bases. The CDR3 contains 12 residues. CDR3 DNA: TGCAGCGTTGAGACTAGCGGGAGGGCCATGTACTTC. The encoded protein is CSVETSGRAMYF.

The rearrangement uses TRBV6-6 and TRBJ2-5, with 14 bases fitting TRBD2. Germline V gene lookup returns CDR1 MNHNY and CDR2 SVGAGI (reference sequence). The CDR3 length is 14 residues. Trimming took 3 bases from V and 9 from J; bases not matched to a gene: 3. CDR3 in DNA: TGTGCCAGCAGTTATGGACTAGCGGGAGGTTCCCAGTACTTC. Translated, it gives CASSYGLAGGSQYF.

The chain recombines TRBV9 with TRBJ2-1; D may be TRBD2 (6 bases). The CDR3 runs 15 residues. V was clipped by 3 bases and J by 6 bases, with 16 bases between them. Germline assignment: CDR1 SGDLS and CDR2 YYNGEE. The CDR3 protein is CASSALGTRINEQFF. DNA for the CDR3: TGTGCCAGCAGCGCCCTAGGGACTCGGATCAATGAGCAGTTCTTC.